This section outlines one T cell receptor (beta chain) sequence together with its context. There are many counts of this clonotype. Its antigen specificity is not known. No base-level quality is on record; no much larger clone is a single base apart. This record belongs to a study of Graves' ophthalmopathy and Graves' hyperthyroidism (dated by TCRdb to the late 2010s). Study-wide context: Peripheral blood samples were taken at the time of initial diagnosis, before any treatment was given. The study used TCR beta repertoire signatures to distinguish Graves' ophthalmopathy from Graves' hyperthyroidism and to predict progression to ophthalmopathy. In total, around 140 blood samples were TCR-sequenced: approximately 40 ophthalmopathy, under 80 hyperthyroidism and some 17 hyperthyroidism-to-ophthalmopathy patients. To explore V-J signatures that separate ophthalmopathy from hyperthyroidism, a discovery set of about a hundred patients was enrolled, consisting of 40 to 45 with ophthalmopathy and around 57 with stable hyperthyroidism. The independent validation cohort included some 19 hyperthyroidism patients plus 17 patients who later progressed from hyperthyroidism to ophthalmopathy. T-cell repertoires of thyroid tissue and blood were compared in more than five hyperthyroidism patients. Following sample collection, hyperthyroidism patients were given methimazole at a starting dose of 30 mg daily, and ophthalmopathy patients were given high-dose intravenous methylprednisolone. For training and testing, the approximately 92 patients in the discovery cohort were randomly divided in a 7:3 ratio.

Beyond this particular receptor, the publication reports: Ophthalmopathy was separated from stable hyperthyroidism by the 13-signature model with about 89% sensitivity and about 81% specificity in cross-validation and with 80%/75% in the test set. In validation, the model predicted ophthalmopathy progression with 70.59% sensitivity and roughly 72% specificity; 12 predicted patients were CT-confirmed with GO in a median of approximately six months. Most expanded thyroid clonotypes with frequency above 0.001 were also detected in blood, suggesting blood repertoires may reflect the thyroid immune response. No statistical method was used to set the sample size in advance, and the investigators knew which group each participant was assigned to.

For repertoire sequencing, TCR beta CDR3 regions were amplified from RNA transcripts. HTBI primers and the Qiagen OneStep RT-PCR kit were used in a first-round RT-PCR, which was followed by a second-round multiplex PCR, size selection and purification. Libraries were sequenced on an Illumina HiSeq2000 using paired-end 100 bp reads. The original methods were these. SOAPnuke was used to process the reads, removing any read that contained adapters or uncalled bases, had a mean Phred below 15, or lacked an exact match to the constant primer or identifier. COPE v1.2.5 was used to merge the high-quality paired reads. Each unique nucleotide sequence was treated as a clonotype, and MiTCR v1.1 was used to align the clonotypes to the IMGT TRB V, D and J references. The analysis was limited to V-J combinations with a frequency above 0.0001, which together covered 99.2% of the repertoires. For each V-J combination, a TCR clonal expansion and chaos score was defined as the ratio of F50 clonal expansion to chaos observed in the TCRdist matrix. Welch's t-statistics and random forest were used to narrow the features down to around twelve V-J combinations, which were then fed into a naive Bayes classifier. The similarity between thyroid and blood repertoires was quantified using the Morisita-Horn index. TCRdb redid the processing of the public reads, applying fastp at Q25 and MiXCR, and retained in-frame beta chains. Under each unique CDR3 protein, matching rows form one entry showing the most common genes and DNA. None of the V and J calls come from the authors' own analysis; TCRdb made them. This sample gives hundreds of thousands of distinct CDR3 sequences in total; about 20% of them show up just once. The top ten constitute more than 5.5% of the sample.

CDR3 length: 16 amino acids, cysteine to phenylalanine. The CDR3 DNA has 48 bases and is translated from base 1. From V the trimming removes 2 bases and from J it removes 4 bases, while the gene matches leave 9 bases of the junction unaccounted for. The germline V gene (reference sequence) gives CDR1 as DFQATT and CDR2 as SNEGSKA. Stable hyperthyroidism was defined as no progression to ophthalmopathy within 18 months of follow-up. Patients with hyperthyroidism were aged 18 to 65 years, had been newly diagnosed, and had a disease duration of less than 2 months. Patients with other autoimmune diseases, uncontrolled infections, pregnancy or lactation were excluded from the study. Diagnosis was based on clinical symptoms, serum thyroxine, TRAb, thyroid ultrasound and orbital computed tomography. Using Ficoll-Paque density gradient centrifugation, PBMCs were isolated from 10 ml of fresh peripheral blood. Total RNA was extracted using Trizol reagent, and RNA quality was checked on an Agilent 2100 Bioanalyzer.

The sequenced material came from peripheral blood. This receptor was taken from a woman between 18 and 30 years old with stable Graves' hyperthyroidism. Some clones in this sample may be carry-over from other donors' samples. Donor details come from another sample of the same person, matched by shared clones. The V gene is TRBV20-1 and the J gene is TRBJ2-7; the junction holds 12 bases that match TRBD1. The CDR3 corresponds to CSARSYGTGGEYEQYF. The bases are TGCAGTGCTAGATCCTACGGGACAGGGGGCGAGTACGAGCAGTACTTC.